This T cell receptor (beta chain) was found in a study of shared clonotypes between healthy human individuals. The sample holds many counts of this clone. This CDR3 comprises 15 residues. The V gene's germline CDR1 is MGHRA and CDR2 YSYEKL. The J segment lost 4 bases and the V segment lost 4 bases, leaving 3 bases of the junction unmatched. Profiled with immunoSEQ multiplex PCR; TCRdb holds only in-frame clones, not every one. The sample shows approximately 740,000 clones, about 74% of them seen only once. The rearrangement joins TRBV4-1 to TRBJ1-5, with 11 bases aligning to TRBD1. What was sequenced was memory CD4+ T cells sorted from blood. Noted subset: CD45RA-negative fraction. The receptor's source is a woman aged 30 to 39 in good health. DNA of the CDR3: TGCGCCAGCAGCCTAGGGACAGGGGGGAATCAGCCCCAGCATTTT. This encodes CASSLGTGGNQPQHF.